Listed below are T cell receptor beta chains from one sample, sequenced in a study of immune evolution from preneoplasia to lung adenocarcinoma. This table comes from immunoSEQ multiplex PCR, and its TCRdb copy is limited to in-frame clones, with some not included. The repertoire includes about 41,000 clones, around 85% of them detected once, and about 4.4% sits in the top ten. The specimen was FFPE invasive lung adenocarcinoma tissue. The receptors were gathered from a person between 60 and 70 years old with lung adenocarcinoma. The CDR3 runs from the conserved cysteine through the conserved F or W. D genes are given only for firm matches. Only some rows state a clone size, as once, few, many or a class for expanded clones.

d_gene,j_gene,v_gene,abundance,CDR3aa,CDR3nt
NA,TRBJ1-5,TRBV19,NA,CASRDTDNYSNQPQHF,TGTGCCAGTAGGGACACCGATAATTATAGCAATCAGCCCCAGCATTTT
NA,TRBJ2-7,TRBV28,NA,CASRPGGTTYEQYF,TGTGCCAGCAGACCAGGGGGGACTACTTACGAGCAGTACTTC
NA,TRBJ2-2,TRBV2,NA,CASSAGLANTGELFF,TGTGCCAGCAGTGCGGGGTTGGCGAACACCGGGGAGCTGTTTTTT
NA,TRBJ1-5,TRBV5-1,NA,CASSLSPDQPQHF,TGCGCCAGCAGCTTATCCCCAGATCAGCCCCAGCATTTT
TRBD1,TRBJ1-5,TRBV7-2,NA,CASSWDRGSQPQHF,TGTGCCAGCAGCTGGGACAGAGGAAGTCAGCCCCAGCATTTT
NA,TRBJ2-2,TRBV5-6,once,CASSPTRNTGELFF,TGTGCCAGCAGCCCAACGAGGAACACCGGGGAGCTGTTTTTT
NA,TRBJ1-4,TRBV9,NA,CASSEANEKLFF,TGTGCCAGCAGTGAAGCTAATGAAAAACTGTTTTTT
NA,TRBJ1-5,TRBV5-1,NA,CASSLGEGKDSNQPQHF,TGCGCCAGCAGCTTGGGCGAGGGGAAGGATAGCAATCAGCCCCAGCATTTT
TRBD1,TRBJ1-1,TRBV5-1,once,CASSINRGQNTEAFF,TGCGCCAGCAGCATCAACAGGGGGCAAAACACTGAAGCTTTCTTT
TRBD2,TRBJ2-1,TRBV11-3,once,CASSLGTSGSNEQFF,TGTGCCAGCAGCCTGGGGACTAGCGGGAGCAATGAGCAGTTCTTC
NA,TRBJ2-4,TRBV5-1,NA,CASSPQRTKNIQYF,TGCGCCAGCAGCCCCCAGCGTACCAAAAACATTCAGTACTTC
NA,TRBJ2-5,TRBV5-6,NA,CASSPLRGGETQYF,TGTGCCAGCAGCCCCTTGAGGGGTGGAGAGACCCAGTACTTC
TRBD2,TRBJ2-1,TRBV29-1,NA,CSVWAGGGNEQFF,TGCAGCGTTTGGGCGGGAGGGGGAAATGAGCAGTTCTTC
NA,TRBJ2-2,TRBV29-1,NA,CSVRWGAANTGELFF,TGCAGCGTACGATGGGGGGCGGCGAACACCGGGGAGCTGTTTTTT
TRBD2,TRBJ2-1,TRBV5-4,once,CASKTSGRNNEQFF,TGTGCCAGCAAGACTAGCGGGAGGAACAATGAGCAGTTCTTC
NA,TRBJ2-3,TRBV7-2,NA,CASSPHQRSTQYF,TGTGCCAGCAGCCCCCACCAGAGAAGTACGCAGTATTTT
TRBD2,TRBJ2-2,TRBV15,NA,CATSRGLAGVSGELFF,TGTGCCACCAGCAGAGGCCTAGCGGGTGTCTCCGGGGAGCTGTTTTTT
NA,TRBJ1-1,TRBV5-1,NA,CASSSEGMNTEAFF,TGCGCCAGCAGCTCGGAGGGAATGAACACTGAAGCTTTCTTT
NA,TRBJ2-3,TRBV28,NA,CASSSVLAPARGF,TGTGCCAGCAGTTCGGTTCTGGCCCCGGCTCGGGGTTTT
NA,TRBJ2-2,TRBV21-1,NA,CASSFPGTGAPNTGELFF,TGTGCCAGCAGCTTCCCCGGGACAGGGGCCCCGAACACCGGGGAGCTGTTTTTT
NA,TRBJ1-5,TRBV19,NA,CASSTYPTGVSNQPQHF,TGTGCCAGTAGTACCTACCCGACAGGAGTTAGCAATCAGCCCCAGCATTTT
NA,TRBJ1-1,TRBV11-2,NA,CASSSGQQTEAFF,TGTGCCAGCAGCTCGGGACAACAAACTGAAGCTTTCTTT
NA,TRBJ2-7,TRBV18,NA,CASSPSTREQYF,TGTGCCAGCTCACCTTCAACGCGGGAGCAGTACTTC
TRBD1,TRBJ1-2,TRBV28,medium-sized,CASSLYQGAYGYTF,TGTGCCAGCAGTTTATATCAGGGGGCCTATGGCTACACCTTC
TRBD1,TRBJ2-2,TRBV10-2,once,CASRQGTNTGELFF,TGCGCCAGCCGACAGGGTACGAACACCGGGGAGCTGTTTTTT
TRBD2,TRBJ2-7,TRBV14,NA,CASSQERRLAGVDEQYF,TGTGCCAGCAGCCAAGAAAGAAGACTAGCGGGAGTAGACGAGCAGTACTTC
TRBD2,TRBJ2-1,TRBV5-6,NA,CASSLDSGRIYNEQFF,TGTGCCAGCAGCCTGGACAGCGGGAGGATCTACAATGAGCAGTTCTTC
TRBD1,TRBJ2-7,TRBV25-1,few,CASRGTGVYEQYF,TGTGCCAGCAGGGGGACAGGGGTCTACGAGCAGTACTTC
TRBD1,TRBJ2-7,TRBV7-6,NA,CASRPVPGQPYEQYF,TGTGCCAGCAGGCCTGTACCGGGACAGCCCTACGAGCAGTACTTC
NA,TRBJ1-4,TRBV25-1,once,CASSTQHVRNEKLFF,TGTGCCAGCAGTACCCAACACGTCCGAAATGAAAAACTGTTTTTT
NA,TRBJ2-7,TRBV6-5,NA,CASSKTTYEQYF,TGTGCCAGCAGCAAAACCACCTACGAGCAGTACTTC
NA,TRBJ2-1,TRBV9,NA,CASSSRYGDEQFF,TGTGCCAGCAGCTCCAGATATGGAGATGAGCAGTTCTTC
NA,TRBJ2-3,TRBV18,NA,CASSPDTQYF,TGTGCCAGCTCCCCAGATACGCAGTATTTT
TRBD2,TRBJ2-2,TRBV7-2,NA,CASSLRLAGAPSGELFF,TGTGCCAGCAGCTTAAGACTAGCGGGAGCCCCTAGCGGGGAGCTGTTTTTT
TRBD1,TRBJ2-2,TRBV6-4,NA,CASKADRGISGELFF,TGTGCCAGCAAGGCCGACAGGGGGATTTCCGGGGAGCTGTTTTTT
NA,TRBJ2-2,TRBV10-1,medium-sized,CASSRQSTGELFF,TGCGCCAGCAGTCGACAGAGTACCGGGGAGCTGTTTTTT
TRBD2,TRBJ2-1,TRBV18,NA,CASSPQLAGVTNEQFF,TGTGCCAGCTCACCACAACTAGCGGGAGTCACCAATGAGCAGTTCTTC
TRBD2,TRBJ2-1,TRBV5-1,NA,CASSLAGLAGVHEQFF,TGCGCCAGCAGCTTGGCAGGACTAGCGGGAGTCCATGAGCAGTTCTTC
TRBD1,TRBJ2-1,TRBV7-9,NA,CASSPGDRTGPDEQFF,TGTGCCAGCAGCCCCGGGGACAGGACGGGTCCGGATGAGCAGTTCTTC
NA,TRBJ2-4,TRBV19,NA,CASRRQDKNIQYF,TGTGCCAGTAGACGACAAGACAAAAACATTCAGTACTTC
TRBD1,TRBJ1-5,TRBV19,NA,CASSIGGQTGEPQHF,TGTGCCAGTAGTATAGGTGGGCAGACAGGGGAACCCCAGCATTTT
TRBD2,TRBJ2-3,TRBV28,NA,CASSSQPGLAGIRGDPDTQYF,TGTGCCAGCAGTTCTCAACCGGGACTAGCGGGAATTAGAGGGGACCCAGATACGCAGTATTTT
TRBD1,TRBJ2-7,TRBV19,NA,CASSIGDSSYEQYF,TGTGCCAGTAGTATAGGGGACAGCTCCTACGAGCAGTACTTC
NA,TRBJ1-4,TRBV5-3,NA,CARSLAGGWDEKLFF,TGTGCCAGAAGCTTGGCTGGGGGATGGGATGAAAAACTGTTTTTT
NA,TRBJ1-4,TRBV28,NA,CASSPPNEKLFF,TGTGCCAGCAGTCCCCCCAATGAAAAACTGTTTTTT
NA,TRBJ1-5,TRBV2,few,CASSSPTWDSNQPQHF,TGTGCCAGCAGTTCTCCCACCTGGGACAGCAATCAGCCCCAGCATTTT
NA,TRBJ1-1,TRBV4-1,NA,CASSQGGETPGGTEAFF,TGCGCCAGCAGCCAAGGAGGGGAGACACCCGGGGGCACTGAAGCTTTCTTT
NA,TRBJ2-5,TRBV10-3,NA,CACSEGNQETQYF,TGTGCTTGTTCGGAGGGAAATCAAGAGACCCAGTACTTC
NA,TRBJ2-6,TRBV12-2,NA,CASRLGTGGGSLFGANVLTF,TGTGCAAGTCGCTTAGGCACTGGAGGCGGGTCCCTCTTTGGGGCCAACGTCCTGACTTTC
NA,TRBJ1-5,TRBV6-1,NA,CASSHGQFNQPQHF,TGTGCCAGCAGCCACGGACAGTTCAATCAGCCCCAGCATTTT
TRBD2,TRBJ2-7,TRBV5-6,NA,CASRLFGTRFYEQYF,TGTGCCAGCAGGCTATTCGGGACTAGGTTCTACGAGCAGTACTTC
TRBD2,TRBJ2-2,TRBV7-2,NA,CASSSQGVLAGGGTGELFF,TGTGCCAGCAGCTCCCAGGGAGTACTAGCGGGAGGCGGGACCGGGGAGCTGTTTTTT
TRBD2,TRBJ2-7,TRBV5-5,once,CASSLVLAGLGPYEQYF,TGTGCCAGCAGCCTGGTACTAGCGGGATTGGGCCCCTACGAGCAGTACTTC
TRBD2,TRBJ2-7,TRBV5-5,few,CASSRTAGAYYEQYF,TGTGCCAGCAGCAGGACAGCGGGAGCCTACTACGAGCAGTACTTC
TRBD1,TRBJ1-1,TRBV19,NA,CASRWDSGGNTEAFF,TGTGCCAGTAGATGGGACAGCGGGGGCAACACTGAAGCTTTCTTT